These T cell receptor beta chains were read from a single sample in a study of blood T cell repertoires in COVID-19. Libraries were prepared by immunoSEQ multiplex PCR; TCRdb keeps only in-frame clonotypes and omits some of them. The sample lists 200,000 to 250,000 clones; approximately 80% were seen once. The sample taken for sequencing was peripheral blood. These receptors all come from an elderly man with acute or convalescent COVID-19. CDR3s include the opening cysteine and the closing phenylalanine or tryptophan. D genes are given only for firm matches. Not every row has a clone size; where given, it reads once, few, many or a size class.

TRBJ1-2,TRBV28,few,-,TGTGCCAGCGTCCTTGGACATCACAGCACCTTC,CASVLGHHSTF
TRBJ2-1,TRBV11-2,-,TRBD2,TGTGCCAGCAGCTTCTCGGCGGGGGGCTTAAGAAATGAGCAGTTCTTC,CASSFSAGGLRNEQFF
TRBJ1-2,TRBV7-2,-,TRBD1,TGTGCCAGCAGCCCCAGGACAGGGACTAACTATGGCTACACCTTC,CASSPRTGTNYGYTF
TRBJ2-1,TRBV18,-,-,TGTGCCAGCTCTCGACAGGGACTCGGCAATGAGCAGTTCTTC,CASSRQGLGNEQFF
TRBJ1-2,TRBV6-6,-,-,TGTGCCAGCAGTCATCTGAGCGGGGGGGGCAGCTTTAACTATGGCTACACCTTC,CASSHLSGGGSFNYGYTF
TRBJ2-2,TRBV7-9,-,-,TGTGCCAGCAGCTTAAGCACAGCCACCGGGGAGCTGTTTTTT,CASSLSTATGELFF
TRBJ2-1,TRBV30,-,-,TGTGCCTGGAGTGTTGTCCGGGGTGAGCAGTTCTTC,CAWSVVRGEQFF
TRBJ2-5,TRBV2,-,-,TGTGCCAGCAGCCTGACAGGGGAGGGAGAGACCCAGTACTTC,CASSLTGEGETQYF
TRBJ2-7,TRBV6-5,-,-,TGTGCCAGCAGTCCCGGAGGGCACTACCCCTACGAGCAGTACTTC,CASSPGGHYPYEQYF
TRBJ2-7,TRBV5-4,-,TRBD1,TGTGCCAGCAGCCTCGGACAGGGGTTTTACGAGCAGTACTTC,CASSLGQGFYEQYF
TRBJ1-2,TRBV6-1,-,TRBD1,TGTGCCAGCAGTAAAGTCCCCGGGACAGCTAACTATGGCTACACCTTC,CASSKVPGTANYGYTF
TRBJ1-2,TRBV25-1,-,-,TGTGCCAGCAGTTTCGGAGAGCCTAACTATGGCTACACCTTC,CASSFGEPNYGYTF
TRBJ2-7,TRBV12-3/TRBV12-4,-,TRBD2,TGTGCCAGCAGAGGGCGGGAGGAGCAGTACTTC,CASRGREEQYF
TRBJ1-5,TRBV19,-,TRBD1,TGTGCCAGTAGTATGGGGACAGGTTATAGCAATCAGCCCCAGCATTTT,CASSMGTGYSNQPQHF
TRBJ1-1,TRBV24-1,-,TRBD1,TGTGCCACCAGTGACCCGAGGACAGGGATGACTGAAGCTTTCTTT,CATSDPRTGMTEAFF
TRBJ1-1,TRBV12-5,-,-,TGTGCTAGTGGGGGGAGCACCTTCACTGAAGCTTTCTTT,CASGGSTFTEAFF
TRBJ1-2,TRBV5-4,-,-,TGTGCCAGCAGCCCGCGGACAGCCGGCTATGGCTACACCTTC,CASSPRTAGYGYTF
TRBJ1-1,TRBV6-1,-,-,TGTGCCAGCAGTGAAAATCCGTGGGCAAACACTGAAGCTTTCTTT,CASSENPWANTEAFF
TRBJ2-3,TRBV5-1,-,TRBD2,TGCGCCAGCAGCTTTGGGGCTAGCGGGAACACAGATACGCAGTATTTT,CASSFGASGNTDTQYF
TRBJ2-1,TRBV18,-,TRBD2,TGTGCCAGCTCACGAGTCCCCCTGAGAGGGCGGGGGGGAACGTTCTTC,CASSRVPLRGRGGTFF
TRBJ1-4,TRBV7-9,-,-,TGTGCCAGCAGGCAGGGGACAACTAATGAAAAACTGTTTTTT,CASRQGTTNEKLFF
TRBJ2-4,TRBV7-9,-,-,TGTGCCAGCAGCTCTAGGGGCGTGTCTCAGTACTTC,CASSSRGVSQYF
TRBJ1-5,TRBV4-2,-,-,TGTGCCAGCAGCCAAGACGTCTCAGGGTCACCCGGCCAGCCCCAGCATTTT,CASSQDVSGSPGQPQHF
TRBJ2-1,TRBV7-9,-,TRBD1,TGTGCCAGCAGCTTAGGGGCGGGACAGGGGTCGGATGAGCAGTTCTTC,CASSLGAGQGSDEQFF
TRBJ1-6,TRBV2,-,-,TGTGCCAGCAGTGAAACGGCAGGGAAATGGTCCTATAATTCACCCCTCCACTTT,CASSETAGKWSYNSPLHF
TRBJ1-2,TRBV5-5,-,TRBD1,TGTGCCAGCAGCTCGGGCCCGGGACAGGGAGATGGCTACACCTTC,CASSSGPGQGDGYTF
TRBJ1-2,TRBV6-5,-,-,TGTGCCAGCACCCGAGGGTTGGTTGGGAGCTATGGCTACACCTTC,CASTRGLVGSYGYTF
TRBJ2-7,TRBV5-1,-,-,TGCGCCAGCAGCCCCTCGTCACAGGGAAAATACGAGCAGTACTTC,CASSPSSQGKYEQYF
TRBJ1-1,TRBV5-6,-,-,TGTGCCAGCAGCTTGGCCTGGAACACTGAAGCTTTCTTT,CASSLAWNTEAFF
TRBJ2-1,TRBV7-8,-,TRBD2,TGTGCCAGCAGCCCGTTAGCGGGGGAGCAGTTCTTC,CASSPLAGEQFF
TRBJ2-7,TRBV7-9,-,TRBD1,TGTGCCAGCACCCCGGACAGGGCGAGCTCCTACGAGCAGTACTTC,CASTPDRASSYEQYF
TRBJ2-1,TRBV7-6,-,TRBD1,TGTGCCAGCAGCTTAGAAACAGGGGGCAATGAGCAGTTCTTC,CASSLETGGNEQFF
TRBJ2-3,TRBV24-1,-,TRBD1,TGTGCCACCAAGCCCCGGACAGGGGGACATGGAGATACGCAGTATTTT,CATKPRTGGHGDTQYF
TRBJ2-7,TRBV24-1,-,TRBD2,TGTGCCACCAGTGGTGTCGGAGCGGGATCCTCTTACGAGCAGTACTTC,CATSGVGAGSSYEQYF
TRBJ2-7,TRBV5-1,-,TRBD2,TGCGCCAGCAGCTTACGGCGGGGGACCTACGAGCAGTACTTC,CASSLRRGTYEQYF
TRBJ2-7,TRBV18,-,TRBD2,TGTGCCAGCTCACCACATGGACTAGCGGGAGGCCAGGAGGAGCAGTACTTC,CASSPHGLAGGQEEQYF
TRBJ2-7,TRBV2,-,TRBD2,TGTGCCAGCACACTAGCGGGAGGGTACGAGCAGTACTTC,CASTLAGGYEQYF
TRBJ2-1,TRBV6-2/TRBV6-3,-,TRBD2,TGTGCCAGCAGTTACCTGACTAGCGGGAGCTCCAATGAGCAGTTCTTC,CASSYLTSGSSNEQFF
TRBJ2-3,TRBV3-1/TRBV3-2,-,-,TGTGCCAGCAGCCAAGATATGGGGGGAGATACGCAGTATTTT,CASSQDMGGDTQYF
TRBJ2-3,TRBV5-1,-,TRBD1,TGCGCCAGCAGCTCCCTGTCCTTACCGACAGGGTATATTTCAGATACGCAGTATTTT,CASSSLSLPTGYISDTQYF
TRBJ1-2,TRBV30,-,-,TGTGCCTGGGGCAGGGGAGATGGCTACACCTTC,CAWGRGDGYTF
TRBJ2-1,TRBV10-2,-,TRBD1,TGCGCCAGCAGTGATTATGACAGGGGCAAAAACAATGAGCAGTTCTTC,CASSDYDRGKNNEQFF
TRBJ2-7,TRBV30,-,-,TGTGCCTGGAGTCCGGGCTACGAGCAGTACTTC,CAWSPGYEQYF
TRBJ1-4,TRBV11-2,-,TRBD1,TGTGCCAGCAGCTTAAGTACAGGGGGTGGTGAAAAACTGTTTTTT,CASSLSTGGGEKLFF
TRBJ1-4,TRBV3-1/TRBV3-2,-,TRBD1,TGTGCCAGCAGCTCCCGGGACAGGGGGCGGGGAGAAAAACTGTTTTTT,CASSSRDRGRGEKLFF
TRBJ1-1,TRBV6-5,few,TRBD1,TGTGCCAGCAGTCTACAGGGGGCAGATACTGAAGCTTTCTTT,CASSLQGADTEAFF
TRBJ1-3,TRBV4-2,-,-,TGTGCCAGCAGCCAAGACCCTTTTACGAGGTCCACTGGAAACACCATATATTTT,CASSQDPFTRSTGNTIYF
TRBJ2-4,TRBV6-5,-,-,TGTGCCAGCAGTTTAGCGGCAGGGGGGAACATTCAGTACTTC,CASSLAAGGNIQYF
TRBJ1-5,TRBV10-3,-,-,TGTGCCATCAGTGGGGAGGGAGCGGCCACGGGCGGCAATCAGCCCCAGCATTTT,CAISGEGAATGGNQPQHF
TRBJ1-5,TRBV12-3/TRBV12-4,few,-,TGTGCCAGCAGTTTCAGGTACCAGCCCCAGCATTTT,CASSFRYQPQHF
TRBJ2-3,TRBV11-2,-,TRBD1,TGTGCCAGCAGCTTCGGGACAGGGGACACAGATACGCAGTATTTT,CASSFGTGDTDTQYF
TRBJ2-3,TRBV3-1/TRBV3-2,-,-,TGTGCCAGCAGCCAAGCGAGAGGTGAGCGGTATTTT,CASSQARGERYF
TRBJ2-5,TRBV3-1/TRBV3-2,once,-,TGTGCCAGCAGCGCCGGTAGGGGAAGGGCCCAGTACTTC,CASSAGRGRAQYF
TRBJ1-5,TRBV28,-,-,TGTGCCAGCAGTTTGGGAGGGGGACCGAATCAGCCCCAGCATTTT,CASSLGGGPNQPQHF
TRBJ1-5,TRBV15,-,-,TGTGCCACCAGCAGAGTGGGAGCTATGGGCAATCAGCCCCAGCATTTT,CATSRVGAMGNQPQHF